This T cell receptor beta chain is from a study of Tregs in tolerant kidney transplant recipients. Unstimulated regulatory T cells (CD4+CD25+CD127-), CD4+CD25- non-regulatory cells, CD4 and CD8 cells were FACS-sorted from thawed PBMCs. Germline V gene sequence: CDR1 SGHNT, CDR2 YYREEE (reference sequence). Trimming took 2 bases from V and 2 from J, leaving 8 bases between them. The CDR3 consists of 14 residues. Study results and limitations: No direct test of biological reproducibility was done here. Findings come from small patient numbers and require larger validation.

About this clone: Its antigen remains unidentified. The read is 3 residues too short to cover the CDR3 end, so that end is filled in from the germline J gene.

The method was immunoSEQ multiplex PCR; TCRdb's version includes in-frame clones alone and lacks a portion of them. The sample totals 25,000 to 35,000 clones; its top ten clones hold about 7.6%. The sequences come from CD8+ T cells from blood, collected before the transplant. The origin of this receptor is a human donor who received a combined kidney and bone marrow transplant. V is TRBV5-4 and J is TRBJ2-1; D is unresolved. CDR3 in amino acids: CASSLWATYNEQFF. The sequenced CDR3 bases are TGTGCCAGCAGCTTATGGGCTACCTACAATGAG.